This T cell receptor beta chain was observed in a study of beta chain features in type 1 diabetes. Investigators reverse transcribed all isolated RNA, so they sequenced expressed TCRB transcripts. Profiled with immunoSEQ multiplex PCR; TCRdb holds only in-frame clones, not every one. The sample consists of over 65,000 clones, roughly 34% of them appearing once. Each population that was sorted was more than 95% pure. Germline CDR1 SEHNR, CDR2 FQNEAQ (reference sequence). This CDR3 comprises 13 residues. J was trimmed by 6 bases and V by 8 bases; bases with no gene match: 7. General study points: There was no resolution here of whether HLA type influences TCRB rearrangement. Insertions at VDJ junctions were less frequent in type 1 diabetes patients. These patients also deleted more nucleotides at the same junctions. Shortening of TCRB CDR3s, moderate but significant, appeared in all four CD4+ subsets of Type 1 diabetes patients.

Details on this clone: Antigen specificity is unknown.

Sequences were obtained from stem cell memory CD4+ T cells from blood. This chain uses TRBV7-9 with TRBJ2-1, with TRBD1 matching over 7 bases. This sequence was found in a woman younger than 35 in good health. The CDR3 sequence: CASSDRASNEQFF. Here the CDR3 DNA reads TGTGCCAGCTCCGACAGGGCCTCCAATGAGCAGTTCTTC. Combining the CDR3 with reference TRBV7-9 and TRBJ2-1 gives the whole variable domain DTGVSQNPRHKITKRGQNVTFRCDPISEHNRLYWYRQTLGQGPEFLTYFQNEAQLEKSRLLSDRFSAERPKGSFSTLEIQRTEQGDSAMYLCASSDRASNEQFFGPGTRLTVL.